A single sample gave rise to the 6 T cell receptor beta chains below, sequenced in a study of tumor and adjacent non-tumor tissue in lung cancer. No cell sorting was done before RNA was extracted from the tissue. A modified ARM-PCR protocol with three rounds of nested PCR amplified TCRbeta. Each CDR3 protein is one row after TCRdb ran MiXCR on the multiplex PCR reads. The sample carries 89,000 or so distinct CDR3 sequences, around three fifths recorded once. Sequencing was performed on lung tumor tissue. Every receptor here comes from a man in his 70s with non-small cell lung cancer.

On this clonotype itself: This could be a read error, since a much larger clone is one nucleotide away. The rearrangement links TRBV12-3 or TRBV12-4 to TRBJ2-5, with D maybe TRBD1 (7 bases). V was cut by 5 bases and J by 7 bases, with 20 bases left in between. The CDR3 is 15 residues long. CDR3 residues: CASSTTPNRGGTQYF. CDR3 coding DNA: TGTGCCAGCAGTACCACCCCCAACAGGGGAGGGACCCAGTACTTC.

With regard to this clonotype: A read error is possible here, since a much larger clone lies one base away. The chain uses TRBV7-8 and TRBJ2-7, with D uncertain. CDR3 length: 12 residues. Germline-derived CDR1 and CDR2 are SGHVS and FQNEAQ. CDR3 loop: CVSSLGQSVQYF. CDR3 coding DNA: TGTGTCAGCAGCTTAGGGCAGTCCGTGCAGTACTTC.

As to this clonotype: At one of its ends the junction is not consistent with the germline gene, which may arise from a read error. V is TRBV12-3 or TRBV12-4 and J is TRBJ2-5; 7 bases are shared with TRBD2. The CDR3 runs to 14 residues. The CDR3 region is CASSAKAGEETQCF. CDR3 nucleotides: TGTGCCAGCAGCGCGAAGGCGGGGGAAGAGACCCAGTGCTTC.

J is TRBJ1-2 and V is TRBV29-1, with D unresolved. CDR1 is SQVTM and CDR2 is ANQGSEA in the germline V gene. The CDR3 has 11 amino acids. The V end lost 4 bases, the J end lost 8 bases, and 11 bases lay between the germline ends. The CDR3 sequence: CSVVDDGGYTF. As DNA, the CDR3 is TGCAGCGTTGTGGACGATGGAGGCTACACCTTC.

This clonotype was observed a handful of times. CDR3 nucleotide sequence: TGTGCCAGCAGCGCCTCACAGGGGACCAAAAACATTCAGTACTTC. This encodes CASSASQGTKNIQYF. V usage is TRBV7-9 and J usage is TRBJ2-4; 7 bases map to TRBD1. Germline CDR1 reads SEHNR; CDR2 reads FQNEAQ (reference sequence). The CDR3 has 15 residues. V gave up 5 bases and J gave up 2 bases; unmatched junction bases: 6.

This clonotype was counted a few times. This CDR3 is CSATATSGSIGEQFF. Written as DNA, the CDR3 is TGCAGTGCTACCGCCACTAGCGGGAGTATTGGTGAGCAGTTCTTC. V is TRBV20-1 and J is TRBJ2-1; TRBD2 matches 11 bases. This CDR3 has 15 amino acids. Germline CDR1 is DFQATT and CDR2 is SNEGSKA (reference sequence). Losses at the gene ends were 4 bases for V and 9 bases for J; bases not matched to a gene: 11.